The 5 T cell receptor beta chains presented below share a single source sample, sequenced in a study of blood T cells in healthy people across ages. With a J-beta primer mix and a sample-barcoded 5' primer, a second PCR ran roughly 7 to 11 cycles. From the 5' RACE reads, TCRdb called clonotypes with MiXCR, one entry per CDR3 protein. The sample records just under 750,000 distinct CDR3 sequences, roughly 20% being singletons. The specimen sequenced was blood. The receptors come from a man aged 70 or older in good health.

CDR3 protein: CASSYSLGGWTEAFF. CDR3 coding DNA: TGTGCCAGCAGTTACTCCCTGGGGGGTTGGACTGAAGCTTTCTTT. The J gene is TRBJ1-1, the V gene TRBV6-6; a possible D gene is TRBD1 (5 bases). V was trimmed by 0 bases and J by 5 bases, leaving 13 bases between them. The CDR3 has 15 residues. The germline V gene has CDR1 MNHNY and CDR2 SVGAGI (reference sequence).

This clonotype has just a few counts. V gene TRBV5-1 combines with J gene TRBJ2-2; D not certain. V dropped 4 bases and J dropped 4 bases, with 14 bases sitting between them. CDR1 SGHRS and CDR2 YFSETQ come from the germline V gene. The CDR3 covers 15 residues. The CDR3 loop is CASSPSGLSTGELFF. In DNA form, the CDR3 reads TGCGCCAGCAGCCCCTCGGGTCTGAGCACCGGGGAGCTGTTTTTT.

DNA for the CDR3: TGTGCCAGCAGCCAATTCGGACAGGGGAGGAGTGAGCAGTTCTTC. As protein: CASSQFGQGRSEQFF. This chain uses TRBV4-2 with TRBJ2-1; TRBD1 aligns across 9 bases. CDR1 is LGHNA, CDR2 YNFKEQ, per germline. The CDR3 has 15 amino acids. The ends lost 2 bases at V and 9 bases at J; junction bases unmatched: 8.

This clonotype has only a few counts. The chain joins TRBV9 to TRBJ1-2, with D hard to call. Trimming shortened V by 0 bases and J by 2 bases, and 11 bases separated the two germline ends. This CDR3 has 15 amino acids. Germline lookup yields CDR1 SGDLS and CDR2 YYNGEE. CDR3 sequence reads: CASSVEYGPNYGYTF. The DNA of the CDR3 is TGTGCCAGCAGCGTAGAGTACGGACCCAACTATGGCTACACCTTC.

This clonotype was seen more than once but under ten times. The chain joins TRBV7-8 to TRBJ2-7; the D is unclear. This CDR3 spans 13 amino acids. Germline loops: CDR1 SGHVS, CDR2 FQNEAQ. V lost 2 bases, J lost 3 bases, and 8 bases lay in between. The CDR3 nucleotides read TGTGCCAGCAGCTTAAGGTTCGGCTACGAGCAGTACTTC. Translation gives CASSLRFGYEQYF.